This TCR beta chain was obtained from a study of Ad26.COV2.S vaccination and SARS-CoV-2 variants. Study-level background: This donor came from the COV1001 trial of Ad26.COV2.S. In the study, Ad26.COV2.S was injected intramuscularly once, or twice 56 days apart.

TCRdb's table, derived via immunoSEQ multiplex PCR, lists solely in-frame clones and lacks some. The sample holds 500,000 or so clones, about 91% seen once. The treatment was: around 19 received Ad26.COV2.S at low or high dose, single or two shots; 5 received placebo; per-sample allocation not given. Sampling was performed 63 days after the first vaccine or placebo injection. The individual, an adult aged 18-55 years, was a donor in Boston. Expressing Wuhan-strain SARS-CoV-2 spike, an Ad26 vector served as the vaccine. With 6 bases removed from V and 10 bases from J, the gap between germline ends came to 22 bases. CDR1 and CDR2 (germline): ENHRY, SYGVKD. This CDR3 spans 15 amino acids.

Sample: peripheral blood, taken in a trial of Ad26.COV2.S vaccine versus placebo. This chain links TRBV10-3 with TRBJ2-1, with D maybe TRBD2 (7 bases). The source of this sequence is a person aged 18-60 years who received the Ad26.COV2.S COVID-19 vaccine or a placebo. The CDR3 bases are TGTGCCATCAGCGGCGCGGGCGGGGGCCCCGAGGAGCAGTTCTTC. Translation: CAISGAGGGPEEQFF.